The 7 T cell receptor beta chains listed next were all sequenced from one sample in a study of blood T cell repertoires in COVID-19. The method was immunoSEQ multiplex PCR; TCRdb's version includes in-frame clones alone and lacks a portion of them. Of about 50,000 clones in the sample, about 88% were seen once. The sample taken for sequencing was peripheral blood. Receptors originate from a man in his 70s with active COVID-19.

This chain connects TRBV11-2 to TRBJ2-3; 8 bases match TRBD2. This CDR3 contains 15 residues. V was clipped by 1 base and J by 4 bases; unmatched bases: 4. Germline V gene lookup returns CDR1 SGHAT and CDR2 FQNNGV. CDR3 DNA: TGTGCCAGCAGCTTAGGAGCGGGAGTGGCAGATACGCAGTATTTT. Translation: CASSLGAGVADTQYF.

The sample holds one count of this clone. The V call is TRBV6-1, the J call TRBJ1-5; D is perhaps TRBD1 (5 bases). CDR3 length: 15 residues. Trimming left V 1 base short and J 6 bases short, with 13 bases between. Germline V gene sequence: CDR1 MNHNS, CDR2 SASEGT. Here the CDR3 DNA reads TGTGCCAGCAGTGAAGGGCCGGGGGGGGTTCAGCCCCAGCATTTT. It codes for CASSEGPGGVQPQHF.

This chain connects TRBV6-5 to TRBJ2-7; D remains ambiguous. The CDR3 has 11 residues. CDR1 is MNHEY and CDR2 is SVGAGI in the germline V gene. V was clipped by 6 bases and J by 3 bases, with 6 bases between them. CDR3 residues: CASRKSYEQYF. The CDR3 bases are TGTGCCAGCAGGAAGAGCTACGAGCAGTACTTC.

The rearrangement links TRBV15 to TRBJ1-1, with 7 bases aligning to TRBD1. Germline V gene lookup returns CDR1 LNHNV and CDR2 YYDKDF (reference sequence). The CDR3 contains 16 residues. Unmatched junction bases numbered 9, after V lost 0 bases and J lost 5 bases. The CDR3 bases are TGTGCCACCAGCAGAGATCGGGGCAGGGGGAAGACTGAAGCTTTCTTT. Protein product: CATSRDRGRGKTEAFF.

The chain is built from TRBV27 and TRBJ1-1, with 7 bases fitting TRBD1. The CDR3 has 15 residues. CDR1 is MNHEY, CDR2 SMNVEV, per germline (reference sequence). V shed 6 bases and J 5 bases; nucleotides not matched to a gene: 12. CDR3 in amino acids: CASSQYRGRETEAFF. CDR3 nucleotide sequence: TGTGCCAGCAGCCAATACAGGGGAAGGGAGACTGAAGCTTTCTTT.

V is TRBV7-3 and J is TRBJ1-6, with TRBD1 matching over 9 bases. V dropped 2 bases and J dropped 6; count of bases not matched to a gene: 2. CDR1 and CDR2 (germline): SGHTA, FQGTGA. The CDR3 runs 15 residues. For the CDR3, the DNA is TGTGCCAGCAGCTTACGGGGACAGGGTAATTCACCCCTCCACTTT. Translating it yields CASSLRGQGNSPLHF.

In this sample, this clone turned up once. The chain employs TRBV7-3 and TRBJ2-1; TRBD2 agrees at 10 bases. The germline V gene encodes CDR1 SGHTA and CDR2 FQGTGA. Unmatched junction bases numbered 4, after V lost 5 bases and J lost 3 bases. This CDR3 comprises 15 residues. The CDR3 DNA reads as TGTGCCAGCAGCCGAGCGGGAGGGGGCTACAATGAGCAGTTCTTC. The encoded protein is CASSRAGGGYNEQFF.